What follows are 22 T cell receptor beta chains derived from one specimen sequenced in a study of T cell responses to AZD1222 COVID-19 vaccine. Produced via immunoSEQ multiplex PCR; TCRdb's table is partial and in-frame only. The table includes 160,000 or so clones, approximately 90% detected once. This sample comprised peripheral blood, obtained 28 days after the second AZD1222 dose. The receptors originated from an adult who received the AZD1222 COVID-19 vaccine.

The chain employs TRBV2 and TRBJ1-1, with unresolved D. V was cut by 4 bases and J by 9 bases, with 9 bases left in between. The V gene's germline CDR1 is SNHLY and CDR2 FYNNEI. This CDR3 spans 11 amino acids. The CDR3 reads CASSGRYKAFF. The CDR3 region has the DNA TGTGCCAGCAGTGGGCGATACAAAGCTTTCTTT.

V usage is TRBV5-8 and J usage is TRBJ2-3; 8 bases are shared with TRBD1. Trimming removed 4 bases from V and 0 bases from J; junction bases left unmatched: 4. Germline V CDR1 and CDR2: SGHTS, YDEGEE. The CDR3 has 15 amino acids. The CDR3 DNA sequence: TGTGCCAGCAGCGAGACAGGGGCTAGCACAGATACGCAGTATTTT. Translating it yields CASSETGASTDTQYF.

The CDR3 DNA reads TGTGCCAGCTCACCACCACTGGGAGTAGCTAACTATGGCTACACCTTC. It yields the protein CASSPPLGVANYGYTF. V usage is TRBV18 and J usage is TRBJ1-2; unclear D gene. Trimming took off 0 bases at V and 0 bases at J, with 11 bases between the two ends. This CDR3 is 16 amino acids long. Germline V gene lookup returns CDR1 KGHSH and CDR2 LQKENI.

The chain has TRBV5-1 and TRBJ2-1; the match to TRBD2 covers 7 bases. There are 17 residues in the CDR3. The ends lost 0 bases at V and 8 bases at J; junction bases unmatched: 14. The germline CDR1 and CDR2 sequences are SGHRS and YFSETQ. CDR3 sequence (DNA): TGCGCCAGCAGCTTGGCCAGTGGGACTATTTCAAACTATGAGCAGTTCTTC. This encodes CASSLASGTISNYEQFF.

The chain is built from TRBV3-1 (or the pseudogene TRBV3-2) and TRBJ2-1; D assignment may be TRBD1 or TRBD2 (5 bases each). The germline V gene encodes CDR1 LGHDT and CDR2 YNNKEL (reference sequence). The CDR3 consists of 14 residues. The V gene lost 3 bases and the J gene lost 4 bases, with 10 bases spanning the gap. CDR3 in DNA: TGTGCCAGCAGCCAGGGGACCCGTTACAATGAGCAGTTCTTC. Translating gives CASSQGTRYNEQFF.

V usage is TRBV4-2 and J usage is TRBJ2-7, with 9 bases identical to TRBD1. The CDR3 is made up of 14 amino acids. J was trimmed by 6 bases and V by 3 bases; bases with no gene match: 6. Germline CDR1 LGHNA, CDR2 YNFKEQ. DNA for the CDR3: TGTGCCAGCAGCCAGCCGGGACAGGGTCCCGAGCAGTACTTC. Translated: CASSQPGQGPEQYF.

The CDR3 protein is CASSLDQGGKTYEQYF. The CDR3 DNA reads TGCGCCAGCAGCTTGGATCAGGGTGGAAAGACCTACGAGCAGTACTTC. The chain has TRBV5-1 and TRBJ2-7, with D possibly TRBD1 on 5 matching bases. Trimming took off 0 bases at V and 2 bases at J, with 15 bases between the two ends. This CDR3 contains 16 residues. Germline assignment: CDR1 SGHRS and CDR2 YFSETQ.

This clone showed up just a few times. Relative to the germline gene, one junction end is altered; a read error may explain this. This chain links TRBV4-1 with TRBJ2-7; TRBD2 agrees at 12 bases. Germline CDR1 reads MGHRA; CDR2 reads YSYEKL. This CDR3 spans 17 amino acids. CDR3 residues: CASSQAQASGRAYEQYF. The CDR3 DNA reads as TGCGCCAGCAGCCAAGCACAGGCTAGCGGGAGGGCCTATGAGCAGTACTTC.

This clone was found once. The chain has TRBV5-5 and TRBJ1-5; possible D gene TRBD1, 6 bases. Trimming removed 1 base from V and 6 bases from J, with 11 bases in between. Germline V gene lookup returns CDR1 SGHKS and CDR2 YYEKEE (reference sequence). The CDR3 is 14 residues long. The CDR3 DNA follows: TGTGCCAGCAGCTTGAGTGAGGGGGTTCAGCCCCAGCATTTT. Encoded protein: CASSLSEGVQPQHF.

In its sample, this clone was seen once. The chain couples TRBV28 to TRBJ2-7; maybe TRBD2 (6 bases). V dropped 11 bases and J dropped 3 bases, with 20 bases sitting between them. Germline assignment: CDR1 MDHEN and CDR2 SYDVKM. There are 14 residues in the CDR3. The CDR3 protein is CAAQTRKVGYEQYF. The CDR3 DNA follows: TGTGCCGCGCAGACTAGGAAAGTCGGCTACGAGCAGTACTTC.

The chain recombines TRBV6-2 or TRBV6-3 with TRBJ2-7; 10 nucleotides line up with TRBD2. The germline V gene encodes CDR1 MNHEY and CDR2 SVGEGT. CDR3 length: 16 amino acids. V lost 2 bases to trimming and J lost 6 bases; unmatched junction nucleotides: 10. For the CDR3, the DNA is TGTGCCAGCAGTTACCAACCCAGCGGGAGGGCCTCCGAGCAGTACTTC. It translates to CASSYQPSGRASEQYF.

This chain uses TRBV6-1 with TRBJ2-3; D remains unclear. V shed 1 base and J shed 6 bases, with 8 bases lying between them. The V gene's germline CDR1 is MNHNS and CDR2 SASEGT. The CDR3 length is 13 residues. CDR3 sequence: CASSEVRLDTQYF. The CDR3 DNA follows: TGTGCCAGCAGTGAAGTTCGGCTCGATACGCAGTATTTT.

The chain is built from TRBV6-5 and TRBJ1-2; unclear D gene. Per germline, CDR1 MNHEY and CDR2 SVGAGI. The CDR3 extends over 14 amino acids. The V and J ends lost 0 bases and 2 bases respectively, with 7 bases between them. The CDR3 coding sequence is TGTGCCAGCAGTTACTCGAGCGGAAACTATGGCTACACCTTC. This encodes CASSYSSGNYGYTF.

This chain links TRBV7-2 with TRBJ1-5, with a weak D call TRBD1 (6 bases). CDR1 is SGHTA and CDR2 is FQGNSA in the germline V gene. V was shortened by 6 bases and J by 6 bases, with 18 bases between the two germline ends. This CDR3 has 15 residues. The CDR3 reads CASSFSGGLGQPQHF. The CDR3 DNA follows: TGTGCCAGCAGTTTCAGCGGGGGGCTCGGTCAGCCCCAGCATTTT.

The gene calls are TRBV19 and TRBJ2-1, with 8 bases that match TRBD1. This CDR3 is 16 amino acids long. The J segment lost 0 bases and the V segment lost 5 bases, leaving 6 bases of the junction unmatched. Germline assignment: CDR1 LNHDA and CDR2 SQIVND (reference sequence). The CDR3 nucleotides read TGTGCCAGTAGTCTCCAGGGGGCGAGCTCCTACAATGAGCAGTTCTTC. Protein product: CASSLQGASSYNEQFF.

The chain has TRBV6-6 and TRBJ2-7; weak D call: TRBD1 (6 bases). Germline lookup yields CDR1 MNHNY and CDR2 SVGAGI (reference sequence). The CDR3 runs 14 residues. V was shortened by 0 bases and J by 4 bases, with 10 bases between the two germline ends. CDR3 amino acids: CASSYSGQSYEQYF. The DNA of the CDR3 is TGTGCCAGCAGTTACTCCGGACAGAGTTACGAGCAGTACTTC.

This clone has only a few counts. This chain joins TRBV6-5 and TRBJ2-2; D may be TRBD1 (6 bases). Germline lookup yields CDR1 MNHEY and CDR2 SVGAGI. CDR3 length: 15 residues. The V gene lost 4 bases and the J gene lost 3 bases, with 12 bases spanning the gap. The CDR3 nucleotides read TGTGCCAGCAGTTTACTTGGGGGCCACACCGGGGAGCTGTTTTTT. Its translation is CASSLLGGHTGELFF.

The chain combines TRBV14 with TRBJ2-2; TRBD2 matches at 9 bases. CDR1 and CDR2 from the germline V gene are SGHDN and FVKESK. The CDR3 sequence is 17 residues long. Trimming took 0 bases from V and 1 from J; bases not matched to a gene: 3. CDR3 in amino acids: CASSQDRAGGNTGELFF. The CDR3 DNA sequence: TGTGCCAGCAGCCAAGATCGAGCGGGAGGGAACACCGGGGAGCTGTTTTTT.

The chain couples TRBV7-9 to TRBJ2-7; D perhaps matches TRBD1 (6 bases). The ends were cut back, 4 bases at V and 5 bases at J, with 12 bases in the middle. The germline gives CDR1 SEHNR, CDR2 FQNEAQ (reference sequence). CDR3 size: 13 residues. CDR3 nucleotide sequence: TGTGCCAGCAGCTCCCCCGGGACACACGAGCAGTACTTC. This sequence encodes CASSSPGTHEQYF.

The chain combines TRBV10-2 with TRBJ2-7; D call uncertain. Trimming removed 10 bases from V and 4 bases from J, with 14 bases in between. The CDR3 contains 12 residues. CDR1 and CDR2 (germline): WSHSY, SAAADI. In DNA, the CDR3 is TGCGCCACCGGCCCTTCCTCATACGAGCAGTACTTC. Translation gives CATGPSSYEQYF.

V gene TRBV14 combines with J gene TRBJ2-7, with TRBD2 matching over 14 bases. The CDR3 has 15 amino acids. Germline V CDR1 and CDR2: SGHDN, FVKESK. With 4 bases clipped from V and 12 bases from J, the junction kept 11 bases outside the gene matches. This CDR3 reads CASSRVVGTSGRMYF. The CDR3 bases are TGTGCCAGCAGCCGAGTCGTCGGGACTAGCGGGAGAATGTACTTC. Based on the CDR3 plus reference TRBV14 and TRBJ2-7, the full variable domain is EAGVTQFPSHSVIEKGQTVTLRCDPISGHDNLYWYRRVMGKEIKFLLHFVKESKQDESGMPNNRFLAERTGGTYSTLKVQPAELEDSGVYFCASSRVVGTSGRMYFGPGTRLTVT.

The V call is TRBV5-1, the J call TRBJ2-1, with D uncertain. Germline CDR1 SGHRS, CDR2 YFSETQ. CDR3 length: 13 amino acids. V gave up 0 bases and J gave up 9 bases, with 10 bases separating them. The CDR3 sequence: CASSLEVGSEQFF. The CDR3 DNA sequence: TGCGCCAGCAGCTTGGAAGTGGGGTCTGAGCAGTTCTTC.